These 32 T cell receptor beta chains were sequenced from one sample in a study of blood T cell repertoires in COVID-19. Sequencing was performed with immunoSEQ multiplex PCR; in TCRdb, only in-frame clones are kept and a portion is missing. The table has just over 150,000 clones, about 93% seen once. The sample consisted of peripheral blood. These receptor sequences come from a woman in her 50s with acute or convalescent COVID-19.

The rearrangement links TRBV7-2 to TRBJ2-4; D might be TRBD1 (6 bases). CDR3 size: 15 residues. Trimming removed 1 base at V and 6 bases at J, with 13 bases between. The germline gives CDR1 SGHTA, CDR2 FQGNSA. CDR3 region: CASSLVQGGLNIQYF. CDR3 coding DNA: TGTGCCAGCAGCTTAGTACAGGGTGGGTTAAACATTCAGTACTTC.

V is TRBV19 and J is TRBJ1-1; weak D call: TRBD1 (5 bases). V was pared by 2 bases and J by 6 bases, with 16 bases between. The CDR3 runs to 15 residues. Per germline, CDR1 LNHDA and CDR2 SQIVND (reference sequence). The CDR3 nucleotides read TGTGCCAGTAGTATAAATTTGGGGTCGGGGGCTGAAGCTTTCTTT. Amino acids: CASSINLGSGAEAFF. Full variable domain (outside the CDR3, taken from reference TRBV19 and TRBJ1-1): DGGITQSPKYLFRKEGQNVTLSCEQNLNHDAMYWYRQDPGQGLRLIYYSQIVNDFQKGDIAEGYSVSREKKESFPLTVTSAQKNPTAFYLCASSINLGSGAEAFFGQGTRLTVV.

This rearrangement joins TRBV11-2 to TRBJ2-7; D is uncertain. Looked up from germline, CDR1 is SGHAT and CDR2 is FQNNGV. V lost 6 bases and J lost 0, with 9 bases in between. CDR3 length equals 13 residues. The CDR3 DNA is TGTGCCAGCAGTTATGATAGCTCCTACGAGCAGTACTTC. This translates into CASSYDSSYEQYF.

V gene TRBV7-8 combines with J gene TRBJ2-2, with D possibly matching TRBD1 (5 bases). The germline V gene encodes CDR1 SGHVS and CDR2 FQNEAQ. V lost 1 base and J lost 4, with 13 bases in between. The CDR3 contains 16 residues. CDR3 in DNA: TGTGCCAGCAGCTTAGTCGCCGTCAGGGCCACCGGGGAGCTGTTTTTT. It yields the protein CASSLVAVRATGELFF. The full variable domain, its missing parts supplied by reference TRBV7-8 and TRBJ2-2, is GAGVSQSPRYKVAKRGQDVALRCDPISGHVSLFWYQQALGQGPEFLTYFQNEAQLDKSGLPSDRFFAERPEGSVSTLKIQRTQQEDSAVYLCASSLVAVRATGELFFGEGSRLTVL.

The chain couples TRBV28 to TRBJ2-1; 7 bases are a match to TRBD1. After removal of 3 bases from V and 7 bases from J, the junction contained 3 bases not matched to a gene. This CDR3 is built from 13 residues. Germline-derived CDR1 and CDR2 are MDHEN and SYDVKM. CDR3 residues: CASSFGRGNEQFF. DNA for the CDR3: TGTGCCAGCAGTTTTGGCAGGGGGAATGAGCAGTTCTTC.

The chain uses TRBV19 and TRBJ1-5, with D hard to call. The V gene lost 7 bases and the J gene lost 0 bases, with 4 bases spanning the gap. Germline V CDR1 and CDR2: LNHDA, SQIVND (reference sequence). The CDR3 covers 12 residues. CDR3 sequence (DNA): TGTGCCAGTAAATATAGCAATCAGCCCCAGCATTTT. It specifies CASKYSNQPQHF.

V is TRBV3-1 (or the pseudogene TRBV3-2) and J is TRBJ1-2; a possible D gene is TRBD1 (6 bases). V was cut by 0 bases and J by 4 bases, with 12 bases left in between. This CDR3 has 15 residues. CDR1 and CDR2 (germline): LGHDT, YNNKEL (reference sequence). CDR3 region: CASSQDRGIIYGYTF. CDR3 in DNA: TGTGCCAGCAGCCAAGACAGGGGCATAATCTATGGCTACACCTTC.

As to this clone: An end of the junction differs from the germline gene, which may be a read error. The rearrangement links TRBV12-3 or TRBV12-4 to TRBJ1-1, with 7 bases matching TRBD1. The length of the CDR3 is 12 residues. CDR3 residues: CASSSGGYRVGF. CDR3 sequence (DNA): TGTGCCAGCAGTTCAGGGGGATACCGGGTGGGCTTT.

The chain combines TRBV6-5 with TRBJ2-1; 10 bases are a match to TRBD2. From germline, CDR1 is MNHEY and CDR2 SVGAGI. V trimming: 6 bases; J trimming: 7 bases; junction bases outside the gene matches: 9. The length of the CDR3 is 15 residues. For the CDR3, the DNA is TGTGCCAGCAGCATAGGGGCTAGCGGGGGTAATGAGCAGTTCTTC. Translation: CASSIGASGGNEQFF.

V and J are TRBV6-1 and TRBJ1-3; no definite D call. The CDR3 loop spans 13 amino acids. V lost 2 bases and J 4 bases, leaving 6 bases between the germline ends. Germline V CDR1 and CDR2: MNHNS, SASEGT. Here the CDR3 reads CASSEIVGNTIYF. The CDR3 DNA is TGTGCCAGCAGTGAAATAGTCGGAAACACCATATATTTT.

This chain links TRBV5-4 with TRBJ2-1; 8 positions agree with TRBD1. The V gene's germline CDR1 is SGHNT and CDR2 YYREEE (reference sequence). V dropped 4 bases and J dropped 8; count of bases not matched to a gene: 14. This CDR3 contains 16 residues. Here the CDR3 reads CASSPKPLAGGDEQFF. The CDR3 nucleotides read TGTGCCAGCAGCCCTAAGCCCTTAGCAGGGGGCGATGAGCAGTTCTTC.

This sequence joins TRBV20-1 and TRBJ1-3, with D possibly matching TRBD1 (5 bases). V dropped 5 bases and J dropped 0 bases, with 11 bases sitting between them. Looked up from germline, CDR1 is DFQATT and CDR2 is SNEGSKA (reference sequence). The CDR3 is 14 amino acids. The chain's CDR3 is CSARAGVSGNTIYF. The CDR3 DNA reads TGCAGTGCTCGTGCGGGGGTCTCTGGAAACACCATATATTTT.

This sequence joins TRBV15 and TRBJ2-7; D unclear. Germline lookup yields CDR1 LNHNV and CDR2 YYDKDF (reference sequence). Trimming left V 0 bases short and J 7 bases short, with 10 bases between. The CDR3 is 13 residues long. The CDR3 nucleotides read TGTGCCACCAGCAGAGATAATATGCGAGAGCAGTACTTC. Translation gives CATSRDNMREQYF.

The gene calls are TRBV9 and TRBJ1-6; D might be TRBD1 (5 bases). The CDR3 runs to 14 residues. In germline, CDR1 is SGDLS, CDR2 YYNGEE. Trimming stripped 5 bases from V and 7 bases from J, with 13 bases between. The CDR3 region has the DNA TGTGCCAGCAGTGGGGGGAGAAGGAATTCACCCCTCCACTTT. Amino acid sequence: CASSGGRRNSPLHF.

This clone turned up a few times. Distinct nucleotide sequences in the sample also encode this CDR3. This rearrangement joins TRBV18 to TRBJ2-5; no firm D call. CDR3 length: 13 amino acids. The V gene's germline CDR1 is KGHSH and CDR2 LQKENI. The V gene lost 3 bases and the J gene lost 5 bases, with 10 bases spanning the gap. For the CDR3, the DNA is TGTGCCAGCTCACCGACACCCCGGGAGACCCAGTACTTC. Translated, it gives CASSPTPRETQYF.

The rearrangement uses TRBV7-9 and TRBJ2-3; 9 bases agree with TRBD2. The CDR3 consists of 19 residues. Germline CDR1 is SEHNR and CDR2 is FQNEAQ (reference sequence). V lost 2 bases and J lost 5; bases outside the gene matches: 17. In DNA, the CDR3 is TGTGCCAGCAGCTTAAACTTTCGGCGGACTAGCGAGAGTGGAGATACGCAGTATTTT. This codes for CASSLNFRRTSESGDTQYF.

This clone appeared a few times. DNA for the CDR3: TGTGCCAGCAGTGGTACTGTTGTAGCTTTCTTT. It is translated as CASSGTVVAFF. The chain joins TRBV28 to TRBJ1-1; D is ambiguous. V was shortened by 5 bases and J by 10 bases, with 11 bases between the two germline ends. Germline CDR1 MDHEN, CDR2 SYDVKM. CDR3 length: 11 amino acids.

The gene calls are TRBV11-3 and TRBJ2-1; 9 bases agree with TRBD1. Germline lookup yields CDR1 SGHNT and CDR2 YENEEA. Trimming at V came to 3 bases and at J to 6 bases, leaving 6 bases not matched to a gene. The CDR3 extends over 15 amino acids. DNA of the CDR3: TGTGCCAGCAGCTTCCAGGACAGGGGCCTCAATGAGCAGTTCTTC. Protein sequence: CASSFQDRGLNEQFF.

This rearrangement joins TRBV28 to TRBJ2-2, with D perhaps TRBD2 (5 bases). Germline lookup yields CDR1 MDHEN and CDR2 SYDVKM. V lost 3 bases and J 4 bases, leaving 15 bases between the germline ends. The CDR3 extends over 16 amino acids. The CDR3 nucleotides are TGTGCCAGCAGTTTTCCCAGGACTCTGCTCACCGGGGAGCTGTTTTTT. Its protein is CASSFPRTLLTGELFF.

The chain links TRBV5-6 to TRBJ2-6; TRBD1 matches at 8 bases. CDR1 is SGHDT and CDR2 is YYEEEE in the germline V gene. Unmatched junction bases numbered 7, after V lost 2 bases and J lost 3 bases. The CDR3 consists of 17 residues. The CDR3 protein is CASSLGQGQYGANVLTF. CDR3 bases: TGTGCCAGCAGCTTAGGACAGGGACAGTATGGGGCCAACGTCCTGACTTTC.

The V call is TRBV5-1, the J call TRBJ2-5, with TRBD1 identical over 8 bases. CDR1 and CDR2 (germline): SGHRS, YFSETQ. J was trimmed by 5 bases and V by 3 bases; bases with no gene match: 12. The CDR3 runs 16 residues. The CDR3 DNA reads TGCGCCAGCAGCTCCTTGGGGCAGGGGGCATGGGAGACCCAGTACTTC. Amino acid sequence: CASSSLGQGAWETQYF. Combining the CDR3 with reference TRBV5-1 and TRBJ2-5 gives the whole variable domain KAGVTQTPRYLIKTRGQQVTLSCSPISGHRSVSWYQQTPGQGLQFLFEYFSETQRNKGNFPGRFSGRQFSNSRSEMNVSTLELGDSALYLCASSSLGQGAWETQYFGPGTRLLVL.

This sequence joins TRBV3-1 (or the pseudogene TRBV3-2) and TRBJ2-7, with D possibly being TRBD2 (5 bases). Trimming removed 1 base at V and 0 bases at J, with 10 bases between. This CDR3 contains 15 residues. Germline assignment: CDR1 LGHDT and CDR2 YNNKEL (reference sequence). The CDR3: CASSQGRTSSYEQYF. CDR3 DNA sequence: TGTGCCAGCAGCCAAGGAAGAACTAGCTCCTACGAGCAGTACTTC.

In DNA form, the CDR3 reads TGTGCCAGCAGTCCAGGGTGGAATAGCAATCAGCCCCAGCATTTT. Translated, it gives CASSPGWNSNQPQHF. This chain joins TRBV28 and TRBJ1-5; D may be TRBD1 (5 bases). This CDR3 contains 15 residues. Trimming shortened V by 5 bases and J by 0 bases, and 11 bases separated the two germline ends. Germline loops: CDR1 MDHEN, CDR2 SYDVKM.

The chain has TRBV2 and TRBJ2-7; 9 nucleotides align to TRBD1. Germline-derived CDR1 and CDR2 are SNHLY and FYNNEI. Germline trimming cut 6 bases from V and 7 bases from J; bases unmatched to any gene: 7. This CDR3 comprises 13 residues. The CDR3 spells CASRRTGEVEQYF. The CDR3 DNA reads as TGTGCCAGCAGACGGACAGGGGAGGTGGAGCAGTACTTC.

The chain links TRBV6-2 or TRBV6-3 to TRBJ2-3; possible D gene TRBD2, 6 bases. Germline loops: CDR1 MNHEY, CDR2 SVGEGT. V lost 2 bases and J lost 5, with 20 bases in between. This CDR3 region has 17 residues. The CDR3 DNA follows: TGTGCCAGCAGTTACCTGGCGGGAAAGGAGGTAGTAGATACGCAGTATTTT. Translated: CASSYLAGKEVVDTQYF.

The CDR3 loop is CASSMTGGGNTEAFF. In nucleotides, the CDR3 is TGTGCCAGTAGTATGACAGGGGGCGGCAACACTGAAGCTTTCTTT. This chain joins TRBV19 and TRBJ1-1, with 10 bases identical to TRBD1. The CDR3 totals 15 residues. CDR1 and CDR2 (germline): LNHDA, SQIVND (reference sequence). The V and J ends lost 3 bases and 2 bases, in that order; junction bases with no gene match: 3.

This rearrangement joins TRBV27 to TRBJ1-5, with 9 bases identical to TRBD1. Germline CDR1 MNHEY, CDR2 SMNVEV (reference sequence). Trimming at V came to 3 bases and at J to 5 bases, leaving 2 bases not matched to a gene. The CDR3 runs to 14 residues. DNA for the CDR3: TGTGCCAGCAGTTTCACAGGGGGCTATCAGCCCCAGCATTTT. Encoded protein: CASSFTGGYQPQHF.

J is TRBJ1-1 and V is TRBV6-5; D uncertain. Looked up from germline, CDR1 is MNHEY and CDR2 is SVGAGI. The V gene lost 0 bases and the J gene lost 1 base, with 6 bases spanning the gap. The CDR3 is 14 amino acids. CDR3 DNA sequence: TGTGCCAGCAGTTACTCGCGGCAGAACACTGAAGCTTTCTTT. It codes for CASSYSRQNTEAFF.

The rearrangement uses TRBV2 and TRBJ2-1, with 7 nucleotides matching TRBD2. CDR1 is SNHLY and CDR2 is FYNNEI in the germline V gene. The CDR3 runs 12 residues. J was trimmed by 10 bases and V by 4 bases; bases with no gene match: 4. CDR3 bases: TGTGCCAGCAGTGGACTAGCTCGGGAGCAGTTCTTC. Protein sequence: CASSGLAREQFF.

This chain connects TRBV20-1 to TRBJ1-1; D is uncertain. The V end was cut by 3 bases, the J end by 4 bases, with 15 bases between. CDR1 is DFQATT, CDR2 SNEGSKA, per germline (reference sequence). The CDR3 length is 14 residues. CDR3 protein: CSASLSMWSTEAFF. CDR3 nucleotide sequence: TGCAGTGCTAGTCTTTCGATGTGGAGCACTGAAGCTTTCTTT.

Here the CDR3 DNA reads TGTGCCAGCAGCCTGCGGCCGGGAGGCCCCGGGGAGACCCAGTACTTC. Translated, it gives CASSLRPGGPGETQYF. The chain is built from TRBV14 and TRBJ2-5, with 7 bases aligning to TRBD2. There are 16 residues in the CDR3. Germline assignment: CDR1 SGHDN and CDR2 FVKESK. Unmatched junction bases numbered 13, after V lost 4 bases and J lost 5 bases.

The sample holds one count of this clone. The CDR3 nucleotides read TGCACCAACCGACTGAGCGACTCCTACGAGCAGTACTTC. Amino acids: CTNRLSDSYEQYF. The rearrangement links TRBV1 to TRBJ2-7; whether TRBD2, the table's D call, matches the DNA was not checked. TRBV1 is shown as a pseudogene. This CDR3 contains 13 residues.